This TCR beta chain was found in a study of shared T cell receptors in the human thymus (dated by TCRdb to 2020 to 2022). General notes on the study: The study examined how the human thymus generates shared, self-reactive T-cell receptor alpha chains.

The V end gives up 3 bases and the J end 0 bases, leaving 14 bases in the junction not matched to a gene. From a lookup of the germline V gene (reference sequence), CDR1 and CDR2 are GTSNPN and SVGIG. The CDR3 sequence holds 20 residues, the cysteine and phenylalanine included. The DNA shown is the 60-base CDR3, in frame from base 1. The receptor library was made with the immunoSEQ multiplex PCR assay. TCRdb re-hosts the immuneACCESS table, in-frame sequences only. Its copies lack some clones; in the studies checked, an unresolved V gene accounts for under half of them, and the cause for the rest is not known. The sample table records roughly 550,000 clones; 75% to 80% of these occur just once. The ten largest clones take up 0.013% of the sample. Comments on this clone: Its antigen is currently not known. Nothing much larger sits one base from this clone, and base qualities are not available.

The same specimen was also included in a second study, on human thymus T cells. As that second paper reports: In Finland, the donors were immunologically healthy infants who were having open corrective cardiac surgery for congenital heart defects. Thymus tissue was collected as surgical resects that were removed during corrective cardiac surgery. Biased V and J gene segment usage appeared to be present in both thymic and peripheral blood repertoires. According to the related research, thymic TCR repertoires were highly overlapping among unrelated individuals. TCR alpha and beta repertoires from roughly eight infant thymus samples and four related peripheral blood samples were characterized in the study. The infant donors were about 7 to 250 days old, and the cohort included several males and a couple of females. Thymocytes were released mechanically from tissue and stored at -70 °C as pellets of about 9-32 million cells. A QIAsymphony instrument was used to extract genomic DNA from the frozen cell pellets. Using the immunoSEQ multiplex PCR assay, the TCRB and TCRAD loci were amplified from a standardized quantity of quality-controlled genomic DNA. The V(D)J region was spanned by amplicons of a length sufficient to cover the CDR3 and to identify V and J genes. The amplicons were sequenced on an Illumina platform via the commercial immunoSEQ service. Primer bias and sequencing errors were corrected as previously described, and TCRAD and TCRB definitions were based on the IMGT database. Repertoires were analysed with immunoSEQ Analyzer 3.0 and VDJTools, covering basic statistics, V/J segment usage, diversity estimates, rarefaction and pairwise overlap. Diversity was estimated using the Chao1, ChaoE, Efron-Thisted, Shannon and inverse Simpson indices, and was also estimated on datasets down-sampled to the size of the smallest sample. Repertoire overlap used strict matching of CDR3 nucleotide sequence, V gene and J gene, with Jaccard-based multidimensional scaling clustering. On average, thymus samples yielded roughly 770,000 unique TCRB clonotypes, whereas blood samples yielded about 84,000.

Source material: thymocytes. The sequence came from a boy in the first two years of life with a congenital heart defect. Donor details come from another sample of the same person, matched by shared clones. This chain joins TRBV30 to TRBJ2-1; 13 middle bases align to TRBD2. CDR3 loop: CAWSGVTGTSGNSSYNEQFF. The nucleotides are TGTGCCTGGAGCGGGGTGACCGGGACTAGCGGGAACAGCTCCTACAATGAGCAGTTCTTC.